The 10 T cell receptor beta chains listed next were all sequenced from one sample in a study of PD-1 blockade in classical Hodgkin lymphoma. Clones were read by immunoSEQ multiplex PCR, and TCRdb kept only the in-frame ones, dropping some. The sample has about 28,000 clones, 60% to 75% seen once; the top ten hold 20% to 30%. With no exception, relapse followed autologous stem cell transplantation in all patients, and brentuximab vedotin exposure varied. The sample consisted of peripheral blood mononuclear cells (PBMCs), taken before the second cycle of nivolumab. The receptors come from a human donor with classical Hodgkin lymphoma.

This clone has just a few counts. V usage is TRBV5-6 and J usage is TRBJ2-4; D is possibly TRBD1 (6 bases). The CDR3 contains 16 residues. The germline gives CDR1 SGHDT, CDR2 YYEEEE. Deletions cut 4 bases from V and 0 bases from J, with 14 bases between. As DNA, the CDR3 is TGTGCCAGCAGCGGATTGAGGACAGAAGCCAAAAACATTCAGTACTTC. Protein product: CASSGLRTEAKNIQYF. Variable domain in full (rest from reference TRBV5-6 and TRBJ2-4): DAGVTQSPTHLIKTRGQQVTLRCSPKSGHDTVSWYQQALGQGPQFIFQYYEEEERQRGNFPDRFSGHQFPNYSSELNVNALLLGDSALYLCASSGLRTEAKNIQYFGAGTRLSVL.

The V gene is TRBV7-2, the J gene TRBJ1-5, with D uncertain. V was cut by 8 bases and J by 6 bases, with 14 bases left in between. The CDR3 has 13 residues. The V gene's germline CDR1 is SGHTA and CDR2 FQGNSA. The CDR3 DNA reads as TGTGCCAGCGCCGATAGGTACGGTCAGCCCCAGCATTTT. Amino acids: CASADRYGQPQHF. Using reference TRBV7-2 and TRBJ1-5 for the parts outside the CDR3, the full variable domain is GAGVSQSPSNKVTEKGKDVELRCDPISGHTALYWYRQSLGQGLEFLIYFQGNSAPDKSGLPSDRFSAERTGGSVSTLTIQRTQQEDSAVYLCASADRYGQPQHFGDGTRLSIL.

The chain links TRBV28 to TRBJ1-4; D call uncertain. This CDR3 has 11 residues. The V gene's germline CDR1 is MDHEN and CDR2 SYDVKM. V gave up 5 bases and J gave up 7 bases, with 5 bases separating them. CDR3 in DNA: TGTGCCAGCAGTCGTGTTGAAAAACTGTTTTTT. This translates into CASSRVEKLFF.

The chain recombines TRBV7-7 with TRBJ2-5, with D unclear. With 6 bases removed from V and 4 bases from J, the gap between germline ends came to 6 bases. The germline gives CDR1 SSHAT, CDR2 FNYEAQ (reference sequence). The CDR3 has 11 residues. Here the CDR3 reads CASSSGETQYF. The DNA of the CDR3 is TGTGCCAGCAGTTCTGGAGAGACCCAGTACTTC. The entire variable domain, with the rest obtained from reference TRBV7-7 and TRBJ2-5, is as follows: GAGVSQSPRYKVTKRGQDVTLRCDPISSHATLYWYQQALGQGPEFLTYFNYEAQPDKSGLPSDRFSAERPEGSISTLTIQRTEQRDSAMYRCASSSGETQYFGPGTRLLVL.

On this clone itself: The junction departs from the called germline gene at one end, perhaps through a read error. The chain joins TRBV7-9 to TRBJ1-5; possibly TRBD1 for D (5 bases). Germline V gene data show CDR1 as SEHNR and CDR2 as FQNEAQ (reference sequence). The length of the CDR3 is 16 residues. The CDR3 sequence: CAGSWTGGGSNQPQHF. In DNA form, the CDR3 reads TGTGCCGGCAGCTGGACGGGGGGAGGGAGCAATCAGCCCCAGCATTTT.

V usage is TRBV4-3 and J usage is TRBJ2-7; D might be TRBD2 (7 bases). The CDR3 consists of 19 residues. CDR1 and CDR2 from the germline V gene are LGHNA and YSLEER. The V end was cut by 1 base, the J end by 2 bases, with 24 bases between. CDR3 DNA: TGCGCCAGCAGCCAAGCCCCCCGCAGAGGGGGGGCGGCTACCTACGAGCAGTACTTC. Residues: CASSQAPRRGGAATYEQYF.

In DNA form, the CDR3 reads TGCGCCAGCAGCTTGGGATTATACTACTCTGGGGCCAACGTCCTGACTTTC. This encodes CASSLGLYYSGANVLTF. The V gene is TRBV5-1, the J gene TRBJ2-6, with D uncertain. Trimming removed 0 bases at V and 0 bases at J, with 10 bases between. The CDR3 has 17 residues. The germline V gene has CDR1 SGHRS and CDR2 YFSETQ.

This sequence joins TRBV5-1 and TRBJ2-2; the match to TRBD1 covers 9 bases. The junction had 9 bases not matched to a gene; V was cut back by 3 bases and J by 3 bases. This CDR3 spans 17 amino acids. Germline assignment: CDR1 SGHRS and CDR2 YFSETQ. The CDR3 DNA reads TGCGCCAGCAGCTCTCAAAACAGGGGGCGTTACACCGGGGAGCTGTTTTTT. Protein sequence: CASSSQNRGRYTGELFF. The full variable domain, with the rest looked up from reference TRBV5-1 and TRBJ2-2, is KAGVTQTPRYLIKTRGQQVTLSCSPISGHRSVSWYQQTPGQGLQFLFEYFSETQRNKGNFPGRFSGRQFSNSRSEMNVSTLELGDSALYLCASSSQNRGRYTGELFFGEGSRLTVL.

This clone was seen ten or more times. The chain links TRBV28 to TRBJ1-5; D is undetermined. V was shortened by 4 bases and J by 7 bases, with 14 bases between the two germline ends. There are 14 residues in the CDR3. Per the germline V gene, CDR1 is MDHEN and CDR2 is SYDVKM. In nucleotides, the CDR3 is TGTGCCAGCAGTTGGGGAGGGATAGAGCAGCCCCAGCATTTT. Its translation: CASSWGGIEQPQHF. The full variable domain, with the rest looked up from reference TRBV28 and TRBJ1-5, is DVKVTQSSRYLVKRTGEKVFLECVQDMDHENMFWYRQDPGLGLRLIYFSYDVKMKEKGDIPEGYSVSREKKERFSLILESASTNQTSMYLCASSWGGIEQPQHFGDGTRLSIL.

The chain couples TRBV5-4 to TRBJ2-2; D might be TRBD2 (5 bases). V gave up 8 bases and J gave up 1 base, with 18 bases separating them. CDR1 and CDR2 (germline): SGHNT, YYREEE (reference sequence). The CDR3 length is 16 residues. As DNA, the CDR3 is TGTGCCAGTTTCCAAGCACGGGGTAGGAACACCGGGGAGCTGTTTTTT. This gives the protein CASFQARGRNTGELFF.